Listed below are T cell receptor beta chains from one sample, sequenced in a study of T cell clonotyping in hematopoietic cell transplantation. Here immunoSEQ multiplex PCR was the method, and the copy in TCRdb shows in-frame clones only, minus some. The table lists just under 3,000 clones, approximately 80% of them singletons. The sequencing used peripheral blood mononuclear cells, collected 30 days after allogeneic stem cell transplant. These TCRs come from a male patient between 60 and 69 years old who had an allogeneic stem cell transplant, so T cells may come from the graft donor. Some clones in this sample may be carry-over from other donors' samples. Each CDR3 is given with its conserved first and last residue. D genes are given only for firm matches. The size field is filled for only some rows; it gives once, few, many or a size class.

v_call,d_call,j_call,clone_size,cdr3_aa,cdr3_nt
TRBV30,-,TRBJ1-4,-,CAWSPGQATNEKLFF,TGTGCCTGGAGTCCCGGACAAGCAACTAATGAAAAACTGTTTTTT
TRBV7-2,TRBD1,TRBJ1-1,-,CASSLAGTGETFF,TGTGCCAGCAGCTTAGCAGGGACAGGGGAGACTTTCTTT
TRBV6-5,TRBD2,TRBJ2-2,-,CASTGLAGTTGELFF,TGTGCCAGCACCGGACTAGCGGGAACAACCGGGGAGCTGTTTTTT
TRBV4-2,-,TRBJ2-5,-,CASSQVGGGVGETQYF,TGTGCCAGCAGCCAAGTGGGAGGGGGAGTTGGAGAGACCCAGTACTTC
TRBV18,-,TRBJ1-1,-,CASSLNMNAGVTEAFF,TGTGCCAGCTCACTAAATATGAATGCGGGGGTCACTGAAGCTTTCTTT
TRBV10-3,-,TRBJ2-1,-,CAISGRGDNNEQFF,TGTGCCATCAGTGGCAGGGGAGACAACAATGAGCAGTTCTTC
TRBV6-5,-,TRBJ1-1,-,CASSYNGEAFF,TGTGCCAGCAGTTACAATGGGGAAGCTTTCTTT
TRBV28,-,TRBJ1-1,-,CASSLHGQMNTEAFF,TGTGCCAGCAGTTTACACGGACAGATGAACACTGAAGCTTTCTTT
TRBV13,-,TRBJ2-1,-,CASSPTANEQFF,TGTGCCAGCAGTCCTACTGCCAATGAGCAGTTCTTC
TRBV27,-,TRBJ2-1,-,CASSRYNEQFF,TGTGCCAGCAGTCGTTACAATGAGCAGTTCTTC
TRBV29-1,TRBD2,TRBJ2-7,once,CSTRTSSHEQYF,TGCAGCACTCGGACTAGCTCCCACGAGCAGTACTTC
TRBV14,TRBD2,TRBJ2-5,-,CASSQRAKLAGAVRQETQYF,TGTGCCAGCAGCCAAAGGGCTAAACTAGCGGGAGCGGTAAGGCAAGAGACCCAGTACTTC
TRBV7-9,-,TRBJ1-2,once,CASSLETANYGYTF,TGTGCCAGCAGCTTGGAGACAGCTAACTATGGCTACACCTTC
TRBV7-2,TRBD2,TRBJ2-2,-,CASSLELAVSNTGELFF,TGTGCCAGCAGCTTGGAGCTAGCGGTCTCGAACACCGGGGAGCTGTTTTTT
TRBV2,TRBD2,TRBJ2-3,-,CASRKSSGRGIDTQYF,TGTGCCAGCAGAAAAAGTAGCGGGAGAGGGATAGATACGCAGTATTTT
TRBV6-6,-,TRBJ2-7,-,CASVEGESYEQYF,TGTGCCAGCGTCGAGGGAGAATCCTACGAGCAGTACTTC
TRBV30,TRBD1,TRBJ2-7,-,CAWSGGTVDEQYF,TGTGCCTGGAGTGGTGGGACAGTGGACGAGCAGTACTTC
TRBV6-5,-,TRBJ1-3,-,CASSYGVSGNTIYF,TGTGCCAGCAGTTACGGGGTCTCTGGAAACACCATATATTTT
TRBV19,TRBD2,TRBJ2-3,-,CASSIQVRLAGGPTDTQYF,TGTGCCAGTAGTATACAAGTCAGACTAGCGGGAGGGCCCACAGATACGCAGTATTTT
TRBV9,TRBD1,TRBJ2-1,-,CASSLTGDNEQFF,TGTGCCAGCAGCCTAACAGGGGACAATGAGCAGTTCTTC
TRBV19,-,TRBJ1-2,few,CASSQHRAGYGYTF,TGTGCCAGTAGTCAACACAGGGCTGGCTATGGCTACACCTTC
TRBV30,-,TRBJ1-2,-,CAWTREFHYGYTF,TGTGCCTGGACCAGGGAGTTCCACTATGGCTACACCTTC
TRBV9,-,TRBJ1-1,-,CASSGRLGVRDTEAFF,TGTGCCAGCAGCGGCCGTCTGGGGGTACGGGACACTGAAGCTTTCTTT
TRBV6-5,-,TRBJ1-2,few,CASSLREGGYGYTF,TGTGCCAGCAGCCTCAGGGAAGGTGGCTATGGCTACACCTTC
TRBV11-2,-,TRBJ1-3,-,CASTIGIIVDTIYF,TGTGCCAGTACTATTGGGATCATTGTCGACACCATATATTTT
TRBV19,TRBD1,TRBJ1-4,once,CASSALPGQGEKLFF,TGTGCCAGTAGTGCACTTCCGGGACAGGGAGAAAAACTGTTTTTT
TRBV9,-,TRBJ2-7,-,CASSVDGSEYEQYF,TGTGCCAGCAGCGTAGACGGCTCAGAATACGAGCAGTACTTC
TRBV4-1,-,TRBJ1-4,-,CASSQVGEKLFF,TGCGCCAGCAGCCAAGTAGGGGAAAAACTGTTTTTT
TRBV6-1,TRBD2,TRBJ2-7,-,CASRPGLATPYEQYF,TGTGCCAGCAGGCCAGGACTAGCCACCCCCTACGAGCAGTACTTC